The 25 T cell receptor beta chains given below trace back to one sample, sequenced in a study of CD8 T cells in Susac syndrome. When the RNA was reverse transcribed, random hexamers were used with an input of roughly 0.5 to 1 ug. TCRdb re-called the immunoSEQ multiplex PCR reads through MiXCR, storing one row per CDR3 protein. The sample records around 200,000 distinct CDR3 sequences, approximately 96% being singletons. The sample taken for sequencing was CD4+ T cells from PBMCs. These receptors were collected from a human donor with multiple sclerosis.

V is TRBV28 and J is TRBJ2-3, with 12 bases identical to TRBD2. Germline assignment: CDR1 MDHEN and CDR2 SYDVKM. J gave up 2 bases and V 6 bases, and 3 bases lay outside the gene matches. The CDR3 runs 15 residues. CDR3 region: CASRTSGGTTDTQYF. CDR3 in DNA: TGTGCCAGCAGAACTAGCGGGGGGACCACAGATACGCAGTATTTT.

This chain joins TRBV7-8 and TRBJ1-2; D not resolved. CDR1 SGHVS and CDR2 FQNEAQ come from the germline V gene. This CDR3 is built from 14 residues. Trimming removed 2 bases from V and 4 bases from J, with 11 bases in between. The CDR3 DNA reads TGTGCCAGCAGCTTACTGGACGGCCCCTATGGCTACACCTTC. The encoded protein is CASSLLDGPYGYTF. Looking up the rest from reference TRBV7-8 and TRBJ1-2 gives the full variable domain: GAGVSQSPRYKVAKRGQDVALRCDPISGHVSLFWYQQALGQGPEFLTYFQNEAQLDKSGLPSDRFFAERPEGSVSTLKIQRTQQEDSAVYLCASSLLDGPYGYTFGSGTRLTVV.

The chain joins TRBV29-1 to TRBJ1-1; 7 nucleotides match TRBD1. The germline V gene has CDR1 SQVTM and CDR2 ANQGSEA. CDR3 length: 14 residues. Losses at the gene ends were 7 bases for V and 4 bases for J; bases not matched to a gene: 12. CDR3 DNA sequence: TGCAGCGCCGTCGTTACCCCAGGGGGCACTGAAGCTTTCTTT. Its protein product is CSAVVTPGGTEAFF.

V usage is TRBV7-2 and J usage is TRBJ2-7; TRBD1 is a possible D gene (6 bases). V dropped 6 bases and J dropped 0 bases, with 15 bases sitting between them. Per germline, CDR1 SGHTA and CDR2 FQGNSA. There are 15 residues in the CDR3. In DNA form, the CDR3 reads TGTGCCAGCAGTTGGGGGCAGGGCGGCTCCTACGAGCAGTACTTC. Its translation is CASSWGQGGSYEQYF.

The chain combines TRBV5-6 with TRBJ2-6, with a possible D match to TRBD2 (5 bases). Between the trimmed V and J ends, which lost 4 bases and 2 bases, there was a span of 13 bases. In germline, CDR1 is SGHDT, CDR2 YYEEEE. This CDR3 is built from 16 residues. The CDR3 DNA sequence: TGTGCCAGCAGCAGCTCGCGGGCTGCTGGGGCCAACGTCCTGACTTTC. It translates to CASSSSRAAGANVLTF.

The chain employs TRBV4-3 and TRBJ2-6; D is unresolved. Trimming took 0 bases from V and 0 from J, leaving 12 bases between them. Germline-derived CDR1 and CDR2 are LGHNA and YSLEER. The CDR3 extends over 18 amino acids. CDR3 DNA sequence: TGCGCCAGCAGCCAAGAGTTACACAGATCCTCTGGGGCCAACGTCCTGACTTTC. Translated: CASSQELHRSSGANVLTF.

This clonotype was detected only once. The chain combines TRBV20-1 with TRBJ1-1, with unresolved D. V lost 0 bases, J lost 5 bases, and 13 bases lay in between. The CDR3 has 14 residues. The germline gives CDR1 DFQATT, CDR2 SNEGSKA (reference sequence). The CDR3 here is CSARDSGLGTEAFF. The DNA of the CDR3 is TGCAGTGCTAGAGATAGCGGCCTTGGGACTGAAGCTTTCTTT.

This chain joins TRBV25-1 and TRBJ1-1; D is unresolved. Germline CDR1 reads MGHDK; CDR2 reads SYGVNS. The CDR3 has 15 amino acids. With 6 bases removed from V and 4 bases from J, the gap between germline ends came to 18 bases. For the CDR3, the DNA is TGTGCCAGCAGATTACCGGGGAACCGGGGCACTGAAGCTTTCTTT. Translating gives CASRLPGNRGTEAFF.

This chain uses TRBV3-1 with TRBJ2-7; D perhaps matches TRBD1 (5 bases). The CDR3 sequence is 15 residues long. Trimming took off 1 base at V and 5 bases at J, with 15 bases between the two ends. CDR1 is LGHDT, CDR2 YNNKEL, per germline (reference sequence). Written as DNA, the CDR3 is TGTGCCAGCAGCCAAGTGTGGGGCGCGGTAAACGAGCAGTACTTC. Residues: CASSQVWGAVNEQYF.

A few counts support this clonotype. The gene calls are TRBV4-3 and TRBJ2-3, with no clear D. Germline CDR1 is LGHNA and CDR2 is YSLEER. This CDR3 contains 15 residues. Trimming removed 0 bases from V and 1 base from J, with 8 bases in between. In DNA form, the CDR3 reads TGCGCCAGCAGCCAAGAAATCACGGGCACAGATACGCAGTATTTT. Translation: CASSQEITGTDTQYF.

This chain connects TRBV6-6 to TRBJ1-2; D is unclear. V was cut by 0 bases and J by 1 base, with 12 bases left in between. Germline V gives CDR1 MNHNY, CDR2 SVGAGI (reference sequence). The CDR3 totals 16 residues. CDR3: CASSYSKIEVNYGYTF. The CDR3 DNA follows: TGTGCCAGCAGTTACTCGAAAATCGAAGTTAACTATGGCTACACCTTC.

The J gene is TRBJ1-6, the V gene TRBV5-6; tentative D call: TRBD1 (5 bases). Deletions cut 1 base from V and 10 bases from J, with 12 bases between. CDR1 SGHDT and CDR2 YYEEEE come from the germline V gene. The CDR3 extends over 14 amino acids. Here the CDR3 reads CASSLWQGSSPLHF. In nucleotides, the CDR3 is TGTGCCAGCAGCTTGTGGCAGGGAAGCTCACCCCTCCACTTT.

The rearrangement uses TRBV19 and TRBJ1-2; possibly TRBD1 for D (6 bases). Germline V gene data show CDR1 as LNHDA and CDR2 as SQIVND (reference sequence). Between the trimmed V and J ends, which lost 6 bases and 4 bases, there was a span of 15 bases. The CDR3 is 14 amino acids. CDR3 protein: CASRQQGFPYGYTF. DNA of the CDR3: TGTGCCAGTAGACAACAGGGATTTCCCTATGGCTACACCTTC.

The chain recombines TRBV7-9 with TRBJ2-7; TRBD1 might be the D (6 bases). The CDR3 extends over 14 amino acids. Deletions cut 3 bases from V and 9 bases from J, with 18 bases between. Germline V gives CDR1 SEHNR, CDR2 FQNEAQ (reference sequence). The CDR3 coding sequence is TGTGCCAGCAGCTTTGGACAGCAGCTGGTTACGCAGTACTTC. Amino acids: CASSFGQQLVTQYF. The full variable domain, its missing parts supplied by reference TRBV7-9 and TRBJ2-7, is DTGVSQNPRHKITKRGQNVTFRCDPISEHNRLYWYRQTLGQGPEFLTYFQNEAQLEKSRLLSDRFSAERPKGSFSTLEIQRTEQGDSAMYLCASSFGQQLVTQYFGPGTRLTVT.

With regard to this clonotype: The junction departs from the called germline gene at one end, perhaps through a read error. The chain carries TRBV29-1 and TRBJ2-3; D not resolved. This CDR3 is 15 amino acids long. Per germline, CDR1 SQVTM and CDR2 ANQGSEA. CDR3 in DNA: TGCAGCGTCGAAGGGTGGGCGGCTAGCACAGATACGCAGTATTTT. Protein: CSVEGWAASTDTQYF.

The rearrangement joins TRBV5-6 to TRBJ2-3; 16 nucleotides match TRBD2. Germline V gene lookup returns CDR1 SGHDT and CDR2 YYEEEE. The CDR3 extends over 18 amino acids. V trimming: 5 bases; J trimming: 0 bases; junction bases outside the gene matches: 6. CDR3 in DNA: TGTGCCAGCAGACCGGGACTAGCGGGGGGGTATAGCACAGATACGCAGTATTTT. This encodes CASRPGLAGGYSTDTQYF.

The chain couples TRBV12-3 or TRBV12-4 to TRBJ2-7; TRBD2 matches at 9 bases. The CDR3 loop spans 15 amino acids. V trimming: 7 bases; J trimming: 2 bases; junction bases outside the gene matches: 9. CDR3 sequence (DNA): TGTGCCAGCACCCTTGCGGGAGGGCCGACCTACGAGCAGTACTTC. This translates into CASTLAGGPTYEQYF.

This chain uses TRBV24-1 with TRBJ2-4; D gene ambiguous. The CDR3 spans 11 residues. Germline values: CDR1 KGHDR, CDR2 SFDVKD. Trimming cost V 3 bases and J 13 bases, with 9 bases left between them. Here the CDR3 reads CATSDLTAQYF. CDR3 in DNA: TGTGCCACCAGTGATCTAACAGCCCAGTACTTC.

This clonotype was observed once. V is TRBV12-3 or TRBV12-4 and J is TRBJ2-2, with TRBD1 as a possible D gene (6 bases). V lost 7 bases and J lost 7, with 13 bases in between. This CDR3 has 13 amino acids. Here the CDR3 DNA reads TGTGCCAGCACTAGGACAGTCGGCGGGGAGCTGTTTTTT. Encoded protein: CASTRTVGGELFF.

The chain employs TRBV30 and TRBJ2-5; no firm D call. V was cut by 3 bases and J by 5 bases, with 10 bases left in between. The CDR3 spans 12 residues. Germline lookup yields CDR1 GTSNPN and CDR2 SVGIG (reference sequence). CDR3 nucleotides: TGTGCCTGGAGGCCTTCGTGGGAGACCCAGTACTTC. Protein sequence: CAWRPSWETQYF. The full variable domain, rest sourced from reference TRBV30 and TRBJ2-5, is SQTIHQWPATLVQPVGSPLSLECTVEGTSNPNLYWYRQAAGRGLQLLFYSVGIGQISSEVPQNLSASRPQDRQFILSSKKLLLSDSGFYLCAWRPSWETQYFGPGTRLLVL.

The chain uses TRBV4-3 and TRBJ1-4; D may be TRBD1 (5 bases). In germline, CDR1 is LGHNA, CDR2 YSLEER. Trimming stripped 0 bases from V and 8 bases from J, with 7 bases between. The CDR3 runs to 13 residues. This chain's CDR3 is CASSQDREEKLFF. The CDR3 nucleotides are TGCGCCAGCAGCCAAGACAGGGAAGAAAAACTGTTTTTT.

The table lists this clonotype with a count of one. The rearrangement joins TRBV29-1 to TRBJ2-1; 8 nucleotides agree with TRBD1. V trimming: 6 bases; J trimming: 14 bases; junction bases outside the gene matches: 9. The V gene's germline CDR1 is SQVTM and CDR2 ANQGSEA. The CDR3 contains 11 residues. The DNA for the CDR3 is TGCAGCGTGAGCCAGGGGGCCGGGAAGTTCTTC. Its protein is CSVSQGAGKFF.

This chain links TRBV7-6 with TRBJ2-7, with 7 bases matching TRBD1. Losses at the gene ends were 1 base for V and 4 bases for J; bases not matched to a gene: 7. The CDR3 runs 15 residues. Germline CDR1 SGHVS, CDR2 FNYEAQ. The DNA of the CDR3 is TGTGCCAGCAGCTTAGGCCGGGACAGAGAGTACGAGCAGTACTTC. Encoded protein: CASSLGRDREYEQYF. The whole variable domain, remainder taken from reference TRBV7-6 and TRBJ2-7, is GAGVSQSPRYKVTKRGQDVALRCDPISGHVSLYWYRQALGQGPEFLTYFNYEAQQDKSGLPNDRFSAERPEGSISTLTIQRTEQRDSAMYRCASSLGRDREYEQYFGPGTRLTVT.

This sequence joins TRBV29-1 and TRBJ2-1, with D perhaps TRBD2 (7 bases). Trimming left V 7 bases short and J 7 bases short, with 17 bases between. The CDR3 totals 13 residues. CDR1 and CDR2 (germline): SQVTM, ANQGSEA. DNA for the CDR3: TGCAGCGGCAGGAGGGGGGGACCTAATGAGCAGTTCTTC. It translates to CSGRRGGPNEQFF.

The rearrangement links TRBV5-1 to TRBJ2-5; TRBD2 agrees at 12 bases. V shed 0 bases, J shed 3 bases, and the junction held 0 bases outside the gene matches. The CDR3 runs to 15 residues. Germline CDR1 reads SGHRS; CDR2 reads YFSETQ. This chain's CDR3 is CASSLGLAGEETQYF. The CDR3 DNA follows: TGCGCCAGCAGCTTGGGACTAGCGGGGGAAGAGACCCAGTACTTC.